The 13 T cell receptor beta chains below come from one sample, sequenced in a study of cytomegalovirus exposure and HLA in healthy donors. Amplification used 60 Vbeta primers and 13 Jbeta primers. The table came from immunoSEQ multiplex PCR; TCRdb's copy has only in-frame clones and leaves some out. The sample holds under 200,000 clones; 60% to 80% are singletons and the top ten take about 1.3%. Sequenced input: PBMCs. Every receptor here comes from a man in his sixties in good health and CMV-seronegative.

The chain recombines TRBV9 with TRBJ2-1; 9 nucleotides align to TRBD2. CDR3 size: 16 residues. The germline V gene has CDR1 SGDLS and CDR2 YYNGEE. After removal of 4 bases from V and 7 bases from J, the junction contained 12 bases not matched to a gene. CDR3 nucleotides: TGTGCCAGCAGCCCCCGGGGGGTAGCGGGGGCTAATGAGCAGTTCTTC. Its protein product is CASSPRGVAGANEQFF.

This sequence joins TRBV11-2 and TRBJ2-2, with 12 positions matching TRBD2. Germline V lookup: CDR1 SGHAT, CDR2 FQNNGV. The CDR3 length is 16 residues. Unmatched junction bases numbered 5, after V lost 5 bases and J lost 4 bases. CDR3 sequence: CASSRQLAGGTGELFF. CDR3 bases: TGTGCCAGCAGCCGCCAACTAGCGGGAGGCACCGGGGAGCTGTTTTTT. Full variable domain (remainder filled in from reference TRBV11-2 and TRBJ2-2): EAGVAQSPRYKIIEKRQSVAFWCNPISGHATLYWYQQILGQGPKLLIQFQNNGVVDDSQLPKDRFSAERLKGVDSTLKIQPAKLEDSAVYLCASSRQLAGGTGELFFGEGSRLTVL.

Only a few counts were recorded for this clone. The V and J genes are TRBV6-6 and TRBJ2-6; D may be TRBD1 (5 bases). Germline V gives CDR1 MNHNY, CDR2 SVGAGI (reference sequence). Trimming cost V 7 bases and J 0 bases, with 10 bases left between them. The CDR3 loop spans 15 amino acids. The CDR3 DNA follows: TGTGCCAGCATTTTAGGGGTCTCTGGGGCCAACGTCCTGACTTTC. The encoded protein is CASILGVSGANVLTF.

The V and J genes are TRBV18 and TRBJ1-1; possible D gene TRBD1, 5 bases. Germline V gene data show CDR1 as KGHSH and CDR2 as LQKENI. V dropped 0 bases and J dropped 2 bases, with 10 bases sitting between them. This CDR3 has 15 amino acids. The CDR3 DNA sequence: TGTGCCAGCTCACCACCCCCTACAGGAAACACTGAAGCTTTCTTT. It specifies CASSPPPTGNTEAFF. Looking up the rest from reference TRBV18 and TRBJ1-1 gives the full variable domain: NAGVMQNPRHLVRRRGQEARLRCSPMKGHSHVYWYRQLPEEGLKFMVYLQKENIIDESGMPKERFSAEFPKEGPSILRIQQVVRGDSAAYFCASSPPPTGNTEAFFGQGTRLTVV.

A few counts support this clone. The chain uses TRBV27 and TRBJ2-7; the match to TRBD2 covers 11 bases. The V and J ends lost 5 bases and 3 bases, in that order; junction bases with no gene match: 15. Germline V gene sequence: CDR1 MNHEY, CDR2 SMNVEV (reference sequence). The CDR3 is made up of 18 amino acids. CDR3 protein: CASSPQLAGEASNYEQYF. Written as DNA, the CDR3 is TGTGCCAGCAGTCCCCAACTAGCGGGAGAAGCTTCTAACTACGAGCAGTACTTC.

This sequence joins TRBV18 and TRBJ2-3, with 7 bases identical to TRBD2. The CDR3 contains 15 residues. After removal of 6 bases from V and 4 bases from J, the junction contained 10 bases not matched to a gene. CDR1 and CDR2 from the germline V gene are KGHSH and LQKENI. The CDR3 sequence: CASSPWGEGPDTQYF. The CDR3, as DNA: TGTGCCAGCTCCCCCTGGGGGGAGGGCCCAGATACGCAGTATTTT.

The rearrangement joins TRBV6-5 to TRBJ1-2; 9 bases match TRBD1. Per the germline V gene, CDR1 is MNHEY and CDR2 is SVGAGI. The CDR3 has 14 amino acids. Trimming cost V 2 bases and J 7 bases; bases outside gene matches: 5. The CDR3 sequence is CASSYSTGGLGYTF. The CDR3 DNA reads TGTGCCAGCAGTTACAGTACAGGGGGCCTTGGCTACACCTTC.

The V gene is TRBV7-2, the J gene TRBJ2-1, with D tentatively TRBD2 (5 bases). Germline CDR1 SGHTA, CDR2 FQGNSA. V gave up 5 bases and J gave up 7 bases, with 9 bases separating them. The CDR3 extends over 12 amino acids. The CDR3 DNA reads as TGTGCCAGCAGCCGGACGGGGAATGAGCAGTTCTTC. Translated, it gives CASSRTGNEQFF.

The CDR3 loop is CASSRGTSGSGETQYF. The CDR3 nucleotides are TGTGCCAGTAGTAGGGGGACTAGCGGGAGTGGAGAGACCCAGTACTTC. The chain couples TRBV19 to TRBJ2-5; 14 nucleotides match TRBD2. From germline, CDR1 is LNHDA and CDR2 SQIVND (reference sequence). The CDR3 runs 16 residues. Trimming cost V 4 bases and J 4 bases; bases outside gene matches: 5.

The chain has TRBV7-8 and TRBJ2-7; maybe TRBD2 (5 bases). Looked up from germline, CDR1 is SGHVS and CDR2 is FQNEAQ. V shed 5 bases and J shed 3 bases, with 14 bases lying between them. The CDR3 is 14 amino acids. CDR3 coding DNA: TGTGCCAGCAGCCGGGCAGCGGATAACTACGAGCAGTACTTC. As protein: CASSRAADNYEQYF.

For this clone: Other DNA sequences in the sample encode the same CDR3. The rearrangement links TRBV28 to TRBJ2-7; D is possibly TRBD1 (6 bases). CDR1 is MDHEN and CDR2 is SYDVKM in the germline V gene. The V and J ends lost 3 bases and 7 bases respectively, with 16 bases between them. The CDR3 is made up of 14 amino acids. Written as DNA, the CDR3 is TGTGCCAGCAGTTTCCGACAGGAGTGGTATGAGCAGTACTTC. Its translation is CASSFRQEWYEQYF.

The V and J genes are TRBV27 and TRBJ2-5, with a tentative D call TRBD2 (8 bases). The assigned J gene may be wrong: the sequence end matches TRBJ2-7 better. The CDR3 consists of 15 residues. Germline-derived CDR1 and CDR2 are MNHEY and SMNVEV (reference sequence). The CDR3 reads CASSFREGASYEQYF. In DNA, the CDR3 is TGTGCCAGCAGTTTCCGGGAGGGGGCGTCCTACGAGCAGTACTTC.

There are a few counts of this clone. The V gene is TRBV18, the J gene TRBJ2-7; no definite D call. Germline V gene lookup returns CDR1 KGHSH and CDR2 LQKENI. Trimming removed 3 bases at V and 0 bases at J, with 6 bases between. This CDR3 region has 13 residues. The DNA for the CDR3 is TGTGCCAGCTCACCCGTCGGCTCCTACGAGCAGTACTTC. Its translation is CASSPVGSYEQYF.